Sequencing of this T cell receptor (beta chain) was carried out in a study of CD4+ T cells in melanoma. Trimming shortened V by 3 bases and J by 0 bases, and 11 bases separated the two germline ends. This CDR3 comprises 15 residues. The germline CDR1 and CDR2 sequences are MNHNS and SASEGT. This clone was counted a few times. Sequencing used immunoSEQ multiplex PCR; TCRdb keeps in-frame clones, though not all of them. Seen here are more than 15,000 clones, about 72% observed once, and the top ten hold approximately 12%. V usage is TRBV6-1 and J usage is TRBJ1-1; D unresolved. Sequenced sample: cells from a culture (not recorded whether cultured in vitro). The TCR comes from a human donor with melanoma. CDR3 sequence reads: CASSDPFAMNTEAFF. The CDR3 DNA reads TGTGCCAGCAGTGATCCCTTCGCGATGAACACTGAAGCTTTCTTT.